This T cell receptor (beta chain) was captured by sequencing in a study of HIV-infected patients and healthy controls. Study-level points and caveats: Healthy controls carried many MAIT alpha-chain CDR3s, while HIV+ repertoires had few.

Germline-derived CDR1 and CDR2 are SGHAT and FQNNGV. The ends were cut back, 5 bases at V and 6 bases at J, with 14 bases in the middle. This CDR3 region has 13 residues. Alpha and beta constant-region primers primed reverse transcription of around 500 ng RNA. Alpha and beta chain libraries were made separately by chain-specific third strand synthesis with multiplexing indices. All rearrangements within a chain used one primer pair; cDNA molecules carried barcodes. A single record per CDR3 protein comes from TCRdb applying MiXCR to the 5' RACE reads. This table has about 9,600 distinct CDR3 sequences, 7% to 7.5% appearing once. The table lists this clonotype with many counts. Its specificity is not known. The repertoire came from unfractionated whole blood and reflected all unsorted peripheral T cells.

The receptor's source is an adult with HIV infection. This specimen consisted of blood, obtained before antiretroviral therapy. The chain recombines TRBV11-2 with TRBJ2-7; possible D gene TRBD2, 6 bases. CDR3 in amino acids: CASSPLTGGEQYF. The CDR3 region has the DNA TGTGCCAGCAGCCCTCTTACCGGGGGCGAGCAGTACTTC.